Following are 18 T cell receptor beta chains from one sample sequenced in a study of spatial heterogeneity in lung cancer. Study-wide results and limits: Within tumors, counts of expanded alpha and beta TCRs tracked tumor mutation counts.

Time point given: sample taken at primary tumor resection. From the 5' RACE reads, TCRdb called clonotypes with MiXCR, one entry per CDR3 protein. The repertoire consists of around 10,000 distinct CDR3 sequences, with roughly 5.5% occurring once and the leading ten covering around a quarter. These receptors are not linked to any known antigen. Specimen: lung tumor tissue, collected at surgery. The receptors derive from a female donor with early-stage non-small cell lung cancer.

The rearrangement uses TRBV4-1 and TRBJ2-1, with 10 bases fitting TRBD2. CDR3 length: 16 residues. Trimming cost V 1 base and J 6 bases; bases outside gene matches: 6. CDR1 MGHRA and CDR2 YSYEKL come from the germline V gene. In DNA form, the CDR3 reads TGCGCCAGCAGCCAAGTTGGGACTAGCGAGATCAATGAGCAGTTCTTC. Translation: CASSQVGTSEINEQFF.

This clonotype is deemed medium-sized. The chain combines TRBV6-2 or TRBV6-3 with TRBJ2-2, with 12 positions matching TRBD1. The CDR3 is 18 amino acids. V trimming: 6 bases; J trimming: 5 bases; junction bases outside the gene matches: 13. Per germline, CDR1 MNHEY and CDR2 SVGEGT. This CDR3 reads CASRNPGQGARGTGELFF. DNA of the CDR3: TGTGCCAGCAGAAACCCGGGACAGGGGGCCCGGGGAACCGGGGAGCTGTTTTTT.

This clonotype was detected ten times or more. The CDR3 region has the DNA TGCGCCAGCAGCTTTGGGAGCACTGAAGCTTTCTTT. It codes for CASSFGSTEAFF. V usage is TRBV5-1 and J usage is TRBJ1-1; D gene unclear. V lost 2 bases and J 4 bases, leaving 6 bases between the germline ends. Germline lookup yields CDR1 SGHRS and CDR2 YFSETQ. The CDR3 contains 12 residues.

This clonotype appeared a few times. The rearrangement links TRBV6-1 to TRBJ2-1; unclear D gene. Germline-derived CDR1 and CDR2 are MNHNS and SASEGT. The CDR3 contains 14 residues. V was trimmed by 6 bases and J by 6 bases, leaving 15 bases between them. CDR3 nucleotide sequence: TGTGCCAGCAGGGCCTCCCATCCGTCCAATGAGCAGTTCTTC. It is translated as CASRASHPSNEQFF.

Ten or more counts support this clonotype. The rearrangement joins TRBV6-2 or TRBV6-3 to TRBJ2-4, with D possibly TRBD2 on 8 matching bases. V was pared by 4 bases and J by 1 base, with 26 bases between. Germline V gene sequence: CDR1 MNHEY, CDR2 SVGEGT. The CDR3 loop spans 20 amino acids. In nucleotides, the CDR3 is TGTGCCAGCAGTTTGGGATCTACTAGCGGAGGGGGCCGGGCCAAAAACATTCAGTACTTC. It yields the protein CASSLGSTSGGGRAKNIQYF.

This clonotype is medium-sized within its sample. The rearrangement uses TRBV30 and TRBJ1-1; D perhaps matches TRBD1 (5 bases). CDR1 is GTSNPN, CDR2 SVGIG, per germline (reference sequence). The germline V and J ends were trimmed by 2 bases and 8 bases, with 15 bases remaining between them. This CDR3 comprises 13 residues. CDR3: CAWSPRRAGEAFF. The CDR3 DNA follows: TGTGCCTGGAGTCCCCGTCGGGCAGGGGAAGCTTTCTTT.

This clonotype was seen at least ten times. The chain recombines TRBV7-8 with TRBJ2-7; D is unresolved. Trimming cost V 1 base and J 2 bases, with 9 bases left between them. The CDR3 runs 14 residues. Germline loops: CDR1 SGHVS, CDR2 FQNEAQ. CDR3 DNA: TGTGCCAGCAGCTTAGAGACTGGCACCTACGAGCAGTACTTC. Protein product: CASSLETGTYEQYF.

By sample share, this clonotype is medium-sized (0.01 to 0.1%). V gene TRBV7-2 combines with J gene TRBJ2-3; TRBD2 might be the D (6 bases). This CDR3 spans 15 amino acids. The V end was cut by 1 base, the J end by 2 bases, with 10 bases between. CDR1 is SGHTA, CDR2 FQGNSA, per germline. Here the CDR3 reads CASSLDGGLTDTQYF. The CDR3 DNA sequence: TGTGCCAGCAGCTTAGACGGAGGGCTCACAGATACGCAGTATTTT.

The chain joins TRBV20-1 to TRBJ2-5, with 14 bases aligning to TRBD2. Trimming took 3 bases from V and 5 from J; bases not matched to a gene: 8. The V gene's germline CDR1 is DFQATT and CDR2 SNEGSKA (reference sequence). The CDR3 runs to 16 residues. CDR3 amino acids: CSASFFRLAGGETQYF. The CDR3 bases are TGCAGTGCTAGCTTCTTCCGACTAGCGGGAGGGGAGACCCAGTACTTC.

This clonotype is labeled as medium-sized (0.01 to 0.1%). The chain joins TRBV7-2 to TRBJ1-6, with D unresolved. Germline CDR1 reads SGHTA; CDR2 reads FQGNSA. V was trimmed by 6 bases and J by 6 bases, leaving 6 bases between them. CDR3 length: 12 residues. The DNA for the CDR3 is TGTGCCAGCAGGGCTCCTAATTCACCCCTCCACTTT. Encoded protein: CASRAPNSPLHF. Full variable domain (rest looked up from reference TRBV7-2 and TRBJ1-6): GAGVSQSPSNKVTEKGKDVELRCDPISGHTALYWYRQSLGQGLEFLIYFQGNSAPDKSGLPSDRFSAERTGGSVSTLTIQRTQQEDSAVYLCASRAPNSPLHFGNGTRLTVT.

V is TRBV6-6 and J is TRBJ1-1; unclear D gene. Germline V lookup: CDR1 MNHNY, CDR2 SVGAGI (reference sequence). The CDR3 spans 13 residues. V was pared by 0 bases and J by 9 bases, with 11 bases between. The CDR3 region is CASSYSIPGKAFF. CDR3 sequence (DNA): TGTGCCAGCAGTTACTCGATCCCGGGGAAAGCTTTCTTT.

The rearrangement joins TRBV6-1 to TRBJ2-5, with 14 bases lining up with TRBD2. V lost 5 bases and J lost 5; bases outside the gene matches: 7. This CDR3 spans 16 amino acids. Germline V gene data show CDR1 as MNHNS and CDR2 as SASEGT. The DNA for the CDR3 is TGTGCCAGCAGTAAGGGACTAGCGGGAGTTGGGGAGACCCAGTACTTC. Protein product: CASSKGLAGVGETQYF.

The sample holds many counts of this clonotype. The V call is TRBV3-2, the J call TRBJ1-5. TRBV3-2 counts as a pseudogene. The CDR3 covers 15 residues. CDR3 nucleotides: TGTGCCAGCAGCCAAGATCGGCCGGCGGGTCAGCCCCAGCATTTT. Amino acid sequence: CASSQDRPAGQPQHF.

This clonotype came up many times. The V and J genes are TRBV4-3 and TRBJ1-2, with D unclear. V lost 1 base and J lost 0, with 12 bases in between. The CDR3 length is 16 residues. The germline V gene encodes CDR1 LGHNA and CDR2 YSLEER. The CDR3 spells CASSQGATVSNYGYTF. CDR3 nucleotides: TGCGCCAGCAGCCAAGGGGCTACAGTTTCTAACTATGGCTACACCTTC.

This clonotype was counted ten times or more. The chain combines TRBV12-3 or TRBV12-4 with TRBJ1-5, with D perhaps TRBD1 (6 bases). The CDR3 runs 16 residues. With 5 bases removed from V and 4 bases from J, the gap between germline ends came to 18 bases. The CDR3 coding sequence is TGTGCCAGCAGTCCTGACACAGGGCGGCTTAATCAGCCCCAGCATTTT. Translated, it gives CASSPDTGRLNQPQHF.

This clonotype is labeled medium-sized. This sequence joins TRBV3-1 and TRBJ2-3; D is unclear. V was trimmed by 3 bases and J by 6 bases, leaving 10 bases between them. The CDR3 runs 13 residues. Germline CDR1 reads LGHDT; CDR2 reads YNNKEL (reference sequence). The CDR3 DNA sequence: TGTGCCAGCAGCCATACAGATGGCGATACGCAGTATTTT. Its protein is CASSHTDGDTQYF.

Judged by abundance, this clonotype is medium-sized. This chain uses TRBV9 with TRBJ2-1; perhaps D is TRBD1 or TRBD2 (5 bases each). The CDR3 totals 15 residues. V dropped 0 bases and J dropped 5 bases, with 12 bases sitting between them. Germline-derived CDR1 and CDR2 are SGDLS and YYNGEE. The CDR3, as DNA: TGTGCCAGCAGCGTAGCGTTCGGGACGAACAATGAGCAGTTCTTC. Protein: CASSVAFGTNNEQFF.

This clonotype was seen ten or more times. Germline and junction disagree at one end, which may indicate a read error. This chain connects TRBV30 to TRBJ2-1; 8 bases are shared with TRBD2. Germline V lookup: CDR1 GTSNPN, CDR2 SVGIG (reference sequence). The CDR3 totals 12 residues. The CDR3 nucleotides read TGTGCCCGGAGGGTTAGCGGGGATGAGCAGTTCTTC. It yields the protein CARRVSGDEQFF.